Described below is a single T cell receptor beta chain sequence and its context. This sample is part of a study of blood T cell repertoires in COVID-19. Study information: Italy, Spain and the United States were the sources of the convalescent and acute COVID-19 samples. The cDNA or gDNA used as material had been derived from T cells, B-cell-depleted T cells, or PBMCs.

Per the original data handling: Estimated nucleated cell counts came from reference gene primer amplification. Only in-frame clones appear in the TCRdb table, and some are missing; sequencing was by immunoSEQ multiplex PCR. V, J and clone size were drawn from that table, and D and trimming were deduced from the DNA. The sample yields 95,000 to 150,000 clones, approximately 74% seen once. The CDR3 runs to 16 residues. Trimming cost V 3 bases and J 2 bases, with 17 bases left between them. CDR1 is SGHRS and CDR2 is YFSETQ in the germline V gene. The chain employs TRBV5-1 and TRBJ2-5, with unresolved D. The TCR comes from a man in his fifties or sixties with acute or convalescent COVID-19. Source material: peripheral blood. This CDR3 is CASSSGGRSRQETQYF. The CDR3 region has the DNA TGCGCCAGCAGCTCCGGTGGTAGGAGCAGACAAGAGACCCAGTACTTC.